This T cell receptor (beta chain) was observed in a study of blood T cell repertoires in COVID-19. Study background: Both acute and convalescent COVID-19 samples were obtained from the United States, Italy and Spain. In each case, the material was cDNA or gDNA derived from T cells, B-cell-depleted T cells, or PBMCs.

Study processing details: Quantification of nucleated cells was approximated via reference gene primer amplification. Data came from immunoSEQ multiplex PCR; TCRdb stores just in-frame clones and leaves some out. The DNA gave D and trimming, while V, J and clone size come from that table. The data hold about 160,000 clones, with around 80% observed a single time. The CDR3 spans 16 residues. The V end lost 4 bases, the J end lost 9 bases, and 22 bases lay between the germline ends. CDR1 KGHSH and CDR2 LQKENI come from the germline V gene. The sequencing sample was made of peripheral blood. V gene TRBV18 combines with J gene TRBJ2-1, with D tentatively TRBD2 (6 bases). The TCR sequence derives from a woman older than 75 with acute or convalescent COVID-19. The CDR3 nucleotides read TGTGCCAGCTCACTTTTCTCCAGATCGGGAGCCGGTGAGCAGTTCTTC. Its translation: CASSLFSRSGAGEQFF.